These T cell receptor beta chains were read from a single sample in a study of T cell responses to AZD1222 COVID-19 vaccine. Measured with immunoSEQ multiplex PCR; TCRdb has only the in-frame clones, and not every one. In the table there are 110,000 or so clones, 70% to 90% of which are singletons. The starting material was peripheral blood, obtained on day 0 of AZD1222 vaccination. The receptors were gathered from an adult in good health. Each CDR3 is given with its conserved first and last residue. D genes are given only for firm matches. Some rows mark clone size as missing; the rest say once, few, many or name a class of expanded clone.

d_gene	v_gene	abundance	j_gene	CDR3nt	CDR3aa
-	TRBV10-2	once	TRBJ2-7	TGCGCCAGCAGTAGGCAGGGGAATGACGAGCAGTACTTC	CASSRQGNDEQYF
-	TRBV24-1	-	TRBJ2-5	TGTGCCACCAGTGGACCGGGGACAACTCAAGAGACCCAGTACTTC	CATSGPGTTQETQYF
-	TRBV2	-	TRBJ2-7	TGTGCCAGCAGGGCGGGGCACGAGCAGTACTTC	CASRAGHEQYF
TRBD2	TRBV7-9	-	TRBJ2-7	TGTGCCAGCAGCTTGGGGACTAGCGGGACCTACGAGCAGTACTTC	CASSLGTSGTYEQYF
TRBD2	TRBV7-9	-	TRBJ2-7	TGTGCCAGCAGCTCGGAGCGGGGGGCGCGGTACGAGCAGTACTTC	CASSSERGARYEQYF
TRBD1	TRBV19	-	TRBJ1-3	TGTGCCAGTACGGACAGGCTCTCTGGAAACACCATATATTTT	CASTDRLSGNTIYF
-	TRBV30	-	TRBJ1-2	TGTGCCTGGAGGGCAGGGGACTATGGCTACACCTTC	CAWRAGDYGYTF
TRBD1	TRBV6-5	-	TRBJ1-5	TGTGCCAGCAGTTACTCAGGACAGGGTGGTCAGCCCCAGCATTTT	CASSYSGQGGQPQHF
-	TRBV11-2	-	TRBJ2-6	TGTGCCAGCAGCCCACAGGGAACGGGGGCCAACGTCCTGACTTTC	CASSPQGTGANVLTF
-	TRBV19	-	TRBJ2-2	TGTGCCAGTAGTATCCCCACTCATGGGTCCGGGGAGCTGTTTTTT	CASSIPTHGSGELFF
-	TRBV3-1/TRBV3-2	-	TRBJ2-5	TGTGCCAGCAGCCTAAGGAGCACTAGCCCAGAGACCCAGTACTTC	CASSLRSTSPETQYF
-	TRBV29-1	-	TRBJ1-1	TGCAGCGTTGCTACACGACAGGTGGCAATGAACACTGAAGCTTTCTTT	CSVATRQVAMNTEAFF
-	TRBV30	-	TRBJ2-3	TGTGCCTGGAGTGTTTGGGGCAGGGGAGGCACAGATACGCAGTATTTT	CAWSVWGRGGTDTQYF
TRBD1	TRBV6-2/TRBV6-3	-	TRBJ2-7	TGTGCCAGCAGTTCCAGACAGGGCCGCTACGAGCAGTACTTC	CASSSRQGRYEQYF
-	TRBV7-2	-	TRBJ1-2	TGTGCCAGCAGAGAAAAGCCGGGGCCGGGATATGGCTACACCTTC	CASREKPGPGYGYTF
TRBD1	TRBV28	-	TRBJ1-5	TGTGCCAGCCACAGTTTAGGACAGGACCATCAGCCCCAGCATTTT	CASHSLGQDHQPQHF
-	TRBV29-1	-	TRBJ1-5	TGCAGCGTGGGGGGTCAGCCCCAGCATTTT	CSVGGQPQHF
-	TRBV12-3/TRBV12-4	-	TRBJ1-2	TGTGCCAGCAGGTCGCCCGGGGGTGGCTACACCTTC	CASRSPGGGYTF
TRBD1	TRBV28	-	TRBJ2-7	TGTGCCAGCAGCTGGCACGCGGGACAGGCAACCTACGAGCAGTACTTC	CASSWHAGQATYEQYF
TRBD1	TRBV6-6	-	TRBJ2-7	TGTGCCAGCGCTGTCCCGTGGGACAGGGGTAATTACGAGCAGTACTTC	CASAVPWDRGNYEQYF
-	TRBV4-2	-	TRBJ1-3	TGTGCCAGCAGCCAAGATATTAAGGGTACGGTGGCTGGAAACACCATATATTTT	CASSQDIKGTVAGNTIYF
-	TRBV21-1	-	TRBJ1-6	TGTGCCAGCAGCAATCATGGGGGCGTCGGGAGATCACCCCTCCACTTT	CASSNHGGVGRSPLHF
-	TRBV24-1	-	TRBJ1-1	TGTGCCACCAGTGATTATAACACTGAAGCTTTCTTT	CATSDYNTEAFF
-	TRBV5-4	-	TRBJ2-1	TGTGCCAGCAGCCCGGCAGGGTCTTACAATGAGCAGTTCTTC	CASSPAGSYNEQFF
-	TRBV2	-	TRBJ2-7	TGTGCCAGCAGTTACTATGGCGAGCAGTACTTC	CASSYYGEQYF
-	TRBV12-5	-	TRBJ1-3	TGTGCTAGTGGACCGGGGCACACCATATATTTT	CASGPGHTIYF
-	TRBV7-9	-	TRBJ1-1	TGTGCCAGCAGCCCTTCCCGGGGCAGTACAGAGGCTTTCTTT	CASSPSRGSTEAFF
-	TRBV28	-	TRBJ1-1	TGTGCCAGCAGCCACCCCACGGAAACGAACACTGAAGCTTTCTTT	CASSHPTETNTEAFF
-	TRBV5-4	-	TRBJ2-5	TGTGCCAGCAGCTTGGAGAGGAGCCAAGAGACCCAGTACTTC	CASSLERSQETQYF
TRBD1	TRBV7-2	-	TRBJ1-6	TGTGCCAGCAGGGACCCGGGACAGGGCAATTCACCCCTCCACTTT	CASRDPGQGNSPLHF
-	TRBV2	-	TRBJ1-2	TGTGCCAGCAGTGACAGACAGGCCTATGGCTACACCTTC	CASSDRQAYGYTF
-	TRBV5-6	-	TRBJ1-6	TGTGCCAGCAGCTTGCGCTCGATCGGGGAGAATTCACCCCTCCACTTT	CASSLRSIGENSPLHF
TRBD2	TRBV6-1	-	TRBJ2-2	TGTGCCAGCAGTGGCTTGCGGGGGGGCAACACCGGGGAGCTGTTTTTT	CASSGLRGGNTGELFF